The clone carrying this TCR beta chain was counted ten times or more. The antigen remains undetermined. This sample was included in a study of CD8 T cells in ankylosing spondylitis. Study-wide findings and caveats: Blood of patients with ankylosing spondylitis appeared to be characterized by a TCR beta motif of seven or eight highly homologous variants. Significant enrichment of disease-linked clones was reported in matched ankylosing spondylitis synovial fluid. Past studies reported some motif variants in reactive arthritis synovial fluid and blood. Clones linked to disease, bearing a CD8+ phenotype, were relatively rare in peripheral blood.

Molecular-barcoded quantitative 5'-RACE produced these TCR beta libraries. TCRdb redid the calling of the 5' RACE reads with MiXCR, one entry per CDR3 protein. The sample has 500,000 or so distinct CDR3 sequences, under 5.5% seen once. The specimen was blood, either unsorted or a sorted T cell fraction (not recorded which). The clonotype was recovered from a male donor with ankylosing spondylitis.

The CDR3 here is CSPWEGNNYGYTF. The CDR3 bases are TGCAGTCCCTGGGAGGGGAATAACTATGGCTACACCTTC. The J gene is TRBJ1-2, the V gene TRBV20-1, with D perhaps matching TRBD1 (5 bases). V dropped 8 bases and J dropped 1 base, with 14 bases sitting between them. This CDR3 is built from 13 residues. The germline V gene has CDR1 DFQATT and CDR2 SNEGSKA (reference sequence).